This T cell receptor (beta chain) emerged from a study of cytomegalovirus exposure and HLA in healthy donors. Study results and limitations: Because they were indistinguishable, some V segments, including TRBV6-2 and TRBV6-3, were excluded. Reported performance of the classifier showed diagnosis of cytomegalovirus status with high specificity and sensitivity. Apparent HLA restriction characterized most CMV-associated TCR beta chains in a later analysis.

Note on this clone: Its antigen remains unknown.

PCR amplification relied on 60 Vbeta primers (plus 13 Jbeta primers). The method was immunoSEQ multiplex PCR; TCRdb's version includes in-frame clones alone and lacks a portion of them. The data contain around 90,000 clones, 55% to 70% of them seen just once; the ten biggest clones take up about a fifth. Germline-derived CDR1 and CDR2 are LNHDA and SQIVND (reference sequence). V lost 9 bases and J lost 5; bases outside the gene matches: 9. The CDR3 spans 13 residues. The clonotype was recovered from a woman aged 45 to 65 in good health and CMV-seropositive. The chain employs TRBV19 and TRBJ1-1; 7 nucleotides agree with TRBD1. What was sequenced was PBMCs. The CDR3 region is CASSDRVRTEAFF. The CDR3 region has the DNA TGTGCCAGCTCTGACAGGGTGAGAACTGAAGCTTTCTTT. The full variable domain, in which reference TRBV19 and TRBJ1-1 provide the parts outside the CDR3, is DGGITQSPKYLFRKEGQNVTLSCEQNLNHDAMYWYRQDPGQGLRLIYYSQIVNDFQKGDIAEGYSVSREKKESFPLTVTSAQKNPTAFYLCASSDRVRTEAFFGQGTRLTVV.